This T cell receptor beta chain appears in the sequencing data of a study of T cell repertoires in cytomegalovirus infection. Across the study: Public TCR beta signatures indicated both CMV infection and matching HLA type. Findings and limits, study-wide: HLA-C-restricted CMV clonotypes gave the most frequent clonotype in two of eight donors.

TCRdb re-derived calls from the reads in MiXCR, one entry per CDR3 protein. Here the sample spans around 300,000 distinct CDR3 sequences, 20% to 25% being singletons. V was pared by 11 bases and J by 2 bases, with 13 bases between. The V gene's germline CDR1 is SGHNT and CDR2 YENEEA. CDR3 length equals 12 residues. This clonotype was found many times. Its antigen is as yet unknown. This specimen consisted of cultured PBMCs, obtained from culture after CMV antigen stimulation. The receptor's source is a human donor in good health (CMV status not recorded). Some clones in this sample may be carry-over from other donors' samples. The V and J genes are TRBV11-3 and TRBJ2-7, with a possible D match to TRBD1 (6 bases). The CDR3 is CALPQGPYEQYV. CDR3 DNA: TGTGCCCTCCCCCAGGGGCCCTACGAGCAGTACGTC.